This T cell receptor beta chain was documented in a study of blood T cell repertoires in COVID-19. There are 15 residues in the CDR3. V was cut by 5 bases and J by 0 bases, with 11 bases left in between. Germline V gene sequence: CDR1 SGHRS, CDR2 YFSETQ. Repertoires were generated with immunoSEQ multiplex PCR, while TCRdb's copy carries only in-frame clones and drops some. Counted here are 250,000 to 300,000 clones, roughly 85% occurring once; the ten biggest clones make up 8% to 13%. This rearrangement joins TRBV5-1 to TRBJ2-2; D call uncertain. The sequenced sample consisted of peripheral blood. The origin of this receptor is a woman aged 70-85 years with acute or convalescent COVID-19. CDR3 bases: TGCGCCAGCAGTAGAGGCAGTACGAACACCGGGGAGCTGTTTTTT. Protein: CASSRGSTNTGELFF.